This entry lists 18 T cell receptor beta chains sequenced from one sample in a study of human T cells and chemical hapten exposure. Time point reported: patch test 1, 2 weeks after DPC sensitization. Documented treatment: therapeutic diphenylcyclopropenone sensitization with weekly scalp DPC. TCRdb fed the RACE reads into MiXCR, producing one record per CDR3 protein. Among 75,000 to 100,000 distinct CDR3 sequences listed, over 10% were seen once. The specimen was whole blood, collected in connection with sensitization to the hapten diphenylcyclopropenone (DPC). These receptors all stem from a woman aged 40 to 50 with alopecia areata. Some clones in this sample may be carry-over from other donors' samples.

Many counts were recorded for this clonotype. V is TRBV24-1 and J is TRBJ2-1; tentative D call: TRBD1 (8 bases). V was shortened by 11 bases and J by 7 bases, with 17 bases between the two germline ends. The CDR3 is 13 amino acids. CDR1 is KGHDR and CDR2 is SFDVKD in the germline V gene. The CDR3 DNA is TGTGCCATCTCAAACAGGGGGGGTAATGAGCAGTTCTTC. The encoded protein is CAISNRGGNEQFF.

The V call is TRBV24-1, the J call TRBJ2-1; 8 positions match TRBD1. Unmatched junction bases numbered 11, after V lost 0 bases and J lost 8 bases. The germline CDR1 and CDR2 sequences are KGHDR and SFDVKD. The CDR3 is made up of 17 amino acids. The CDR3 DNA is TGTGCCACCAGTGATTTGCGTACAGGGGGTATAATTTATGAGCAGTTCTTC. It encodes CATSDLRTGGIIYEQFF.

This clonotype was detected many times. J is TRBJ2-1 and V is TRBV7-9, with a possible D match to TRBD2 (5 bases). The V gene's germline CDR1 is SEHNR and CDR2 FQNEAQ (reference sequence). V was trimmed by 3 bases and J by 0 bases, leaving 9 bases between them. The CDR3 totals 15 residues. In DNA form, the CDR3 reads TGTGCCAGCAGCTTGGCGGGCAGCTCCTACAATGAGCAGTTCTTC. Translation: CASSLAGSSYNEQFF. The whole variable domain, filled in from reference TRBV7-9 and TRBJ2-1, reads DTGVSQNPRHKITKRGQNVTFRCDPISEHNRLYWYRQTLGQGPEFLTYFQNEAQLEKSRLLSDRFSAERPKGSFSTLEIQRTEQGDSAMYLCASSLAGSSYNEQFFGPGTRLTVL.

The chain joins TRBV4-3 to TRBJ1-1; D gene uncertain. This CDR3 is built from 13 residues. CDR1 is LGHNA, CDR2 YSLEER, per germline. Trimming pared 3 bases from V and 3 bases from J, leaving 8 bases between. The DNA of the CDR3 is TGCGCCAGCAGCCAGGGTGAGGACACTGAAGCTTTCTTT. This encodes CASSQGEDTEAFF.

This clonotype was seen ten or more times. V and J are TRBV19 and TRBJ1-5; no firm D call. Germline V CDR1 and CDR2: LNHDA, SQIVND (reference sequence). The CDR3 is 16 amino acids. Trimming left V 9 bases short and J 0 bases short, with 18 bases between. CDR3 sequence: CASGGGTRYSNQPQHF. In nucleotides, the CDR3 is TGTGCCAGCGGCGGCGGTACCCGGTATAGCAATCAGCCCCAGCATTTT.

There are many counts of this clonotype. V usage is TRBV6-1 and J usage is TRBJ2-3, with D perhaps TRBD1 (6 bases). Germline assignment: CDR1 MNHNS and CDR2 SASEGT. Trimming cost V 7 bases and J 2 bases, with 16 bases left between them. This CDR3 comprises 15 residues. The chain's CDR3 is CASTEARGLTDTQYF. The CDR3, as DNA: TGTGCCAGCACCGAGGCCAGGGGCCTCACAGATACGCAGTATTTT.

This clonotype was seen a handful of times. CDR3 loop: CASSQMSGTQETQYF. CDR3 coding DNA: TGTGCCAGCAGCCAGATGTCAGGGACACAAGAGACCCAGTACTTC. The chain joins TRBV5-5 to TRBJ2-5; D perhaps matches TRBD1 (6 bases). CDR3 length: 15 residues. Germline lookup yields CDR1 SGHKS and CDR2 YYEKEE (reference sequence). Trimming cost V 4 bases and J 2 bases, with 15 bases left between them. The entire variable domain, with the rest obtained from reference TRBV5-5 and TRBJ2-5, is as follows: DAGVTQSPTHLIKTRGQQVTLRCSPISGHKSVSWYQQVLGQGPQFIFQYYEKEERGRGNFPDRFSARQFPNYSSELNVNALLLGDSALYLCASSQMSGTQETQYFGPGTRLLVL.

V is TRBV9 and J is TRBJ1-1; D possibly corresponds to TRBD1 (6 bases). From germline, CDR1 is SGDLS and CDR2 YYNGEE. This CDR3 has 14 amino acids. Trimming took 4 bases from V and 5 from J, leaving 15 bases between them. The CDR3 region is CASSREAGETEAFF. CDR3 bases: TGTGCCAGCAGCCGCGAGGCAGGGGAGACTGAAGCTTTCTTT.

This clonotype was found many times. V is TRBV5-6 and J is TRBJ2-4; 8 bases are shared with TRBD1. V lost 2 bases and J lost 2; bases outside the gene matches: 6. CDR1 SGHDT and CDR2 YYEEEE come from the germline V gene. This CDR3 region has 16 residues. The DNA of the CDR3 is TGTGCCAGCAGCTTCAGGGGGCGCGGGACCAAAAACATTCAGTACTTC. Translating it yields CASSFRGRGTKNIQYF.

This clonotype was observed at least ten times. The CDR3 DNA sequence: TGCGCCAGCAGCCAAGCGGTCGAGTATAGCAATCAGCCCCAGCATTTT. Protein: CASSQAVEYSNQPQHF. This chain uses TRBV4-3 with TRBJ1-5; D uncertain. CDR1 and CDR2 from the germline V gene are LGHNA and YSLEER. This CDR3 has 16 amino acids. With 1 base removed from V and 0 bases from J, the gap between germline ends came to 10 bases.

This clonotype has only a few counts. The rearrangement links TRBV5-4 to TRBJ2-5, with 10 bases matching TRBD1. Trimming at V came to 4 bases and at J to 6 bases, leaving 12 bases not matched to a gene. Germline loops: CDR1 SGHNT, CDR2 YYREEE (reference sequence). CDR3 length: 16 residues. The CDR3 bases are TGTGCCAGCAGCGGGATCCGGGACAGGGGTTTGAAGACCCAGTACTTC. It encodes CASSGIRDRGLKTQYF.

V and J are TRBV12-3 or TRBV12-4 and TRBJ2-5; 10 positions agree with TRBD1. The CDR3 is 14 amino acids. V dropped 5 bases and J dropped 4; count of bases not matched to a gene: 4. The chain's CDR3 is CASSETGGAETQYF. The DNA for the CDR3 is TGTGCCAGCAGTGAGACAGGGGGCGCAGAGACCCAGTACTTC.

The chain uses TRBV6-5 and TRBJ2-2; D may be TRBD1 or TRBD2 (6 bases each). The CDR3 consists of 15 residues. Germline lookup yields CDR1 MNHEY and CDR2 SVGAGI. V was shortened by 6 bases and J by 2 bases, with 13 bases between the two germline ends. The CDR3 is CASRPSGGNTGELFF. The CDR3 DNA reads as TGTGCCAGCAGGCCCTCCGGGGGCAACACCGGGGAGCTGTTTTTT.

The rearrangement joins TRBV29-1 to TRBJ2-7; D assignment may be TRBD1 or TRBD2 (5 bases each). Trimming cost V 6 bases and J 0 bases, with 15 bases left between them. The CDR3 totals 14 residues. Germline V gene sequence: CDR1 SQVTM, CDR2 ANQGSEA. The CDR3 bases are TGCAGCGTCCGCGGACTGGGGCGCTCCTACGAGCAGTACTTC. Its protein product is CSVRGLGRSYEQYF.

This clonotype was seen a few times. This chain uses TRBV3-1 with TRBJ2-7; D unclear. Germline-derived CDR1 and CDR2 are LGHDT and YNNKEL (reference sequence). The CDR3 is 12 amino acids. The V end was cut by 4 bases, the J end by 5 bases, with 9 bases between. The CDR3: CASSLLPDEQYF. CDR3 DNA: TGTGCCAGCAGCCTTCTCCCCGACGAGCAGTACTTC.

The rearrangement links TRBV10-3 to TRBJ1-5; D ambiguous. The CDR3 runs 14 residues. V was pared by 0 bases and J by 2 bases, with 5 bases between. Germline values: CDR1 ENHRY, CDR2 SYGVKD. CDR3 amino acids: CAISESEGNQPQHF. The CDR3 DNA is TGTGCCATCAGTGAGTCTGAGGGCAATCAGCCCCAGCATTTT.

This clonotype has only a few counts. The V call is TRBV28, the J call TRBJ2-3; no clear D. V was clipped by 8 bases and J by 6 bases, with 6 bases between them. The CDR3 sequence is 10 residues long. Germline V gives CDR1 MDHEN, CDR2 SYDVKM. CDR3 bases: TGTGCCAGCTGGGATGATACGCAGTATTTT. It translates to CASWDDTQYF.

This clonotype was seen only a few times. This rearrangement joins TRBV6-2 or TRBV6-3 to TRBJ2-2; 7 nucleotides align to TRBD1. CDR3 size: 17 residues. The J segment lost 6 bases and the V segment lost 4 bases, leaving 14 bases of the junction unmatched. The V gene's germline CDR1 is MNHEY and CDR2 SVGEGT. CDR3 residues: CASSSIMRQGRSGELFF. In nucleotides, the CDR3 is TGTGCCAGCAGTTCCATTATGCGACAGGGAAGGTCCGGGGAGCTGTTTTTT.